This T cell receptor (beta chain) was identified in a study of chemoradiotherapy in HPV16-positive cancers. Only in-frame clones appear in the TCRdb table, and some are missing; sequencing was by immunoSEQ multiplex PCR. The sample has 15,000 to 20,000 clones; 79% are singletons. The length of the CDR3 is 17 residues. Germline CDR1 SGDLS, CDR2 YYNGEE. Between the trimmed V and J ends, which lost 1 base and 4 bases, there was a span of 17 bases. The V call is TRBV9, the J call TRBJ2-2; TRBD1 is a possible D gene (7 bases). Collection of the sample occurred from a patient who underwent chemoradiotherapy. This sequence was found in a human donor with HPV-associated anogenital cancer. CDR3 DNA sequence: TGTGCCAGCAGCGTACAGAAGGGGCAGGGGGGCACCGGGGAGCTGTTTTTT. This sequence encodes CASSVQKGQGGTGELFF. Looking up the rest from reference TRBV9 and TRBJ2-2 gives the full variable domain: DSGVTQTPKHLITATGQRVTLRCSPRSGDLSVYWYQQSLDQGLQFLIQYYNGEERAKGNILERFSAQQFPDLHSELNLSSLELGDSALYFCASSVQKGQGGTGELFFGEGSRLTVL.